What follows are 10 T cell receptor beta chains derived from one specimen sequenced in a study of neurological immune-mediated disorders (dated 2019 in TCRdb). The protocol used for the library was 5' RACE. TCRdb names Illumina HiSeq 2500 as the instrument used. Using fastp at Q25 and MiXCR, TCRdb reprocessed the public reads and kept productive beta chains. A single entry per CDR3 protein holds the most common genes and DNA from its merged rows. This sample is represented by approximately 65,000 distinct CDR3 sequences; around 5% of them were singletons. The ten largest account for 5.6% of the sample. Sequenced sample: PBMCs. All receptors derive from a human donor with multiple sclerosis. The donor label of this sample is uncertain.

Many counts were recorded for this clonotype. The CDR3: CASSPTREDVTWTQHF. CDR3 in DNA: TGTGCCAGCAGCCCAACGAGGGAGGATGTTACATGGACCCAGCATTTT. This rearrangement joins TRBV21-1 to TRBJ1-5. TRBV21-1 constitutes a pseudogene. The CDR3 length is 16 residues.

This clonotype was recorded many times. This chain joins TRBV6-6 and TRBJ1-5; 7 bases are a match to TRBD1. The V gene's germline CDR1 is MNHNY and CDR2 SVGAGI (reference sequence). The CDR3 has 14 amino acids. V shed 6 bases and J 7 bases; nucleotides not matched to a gene: 9. The CDR3 loop reads CASRRQGGRQPQHF. For the CDR3, the DNA is TGTGCCAGCAGGCGACAAGGGGGCAGACAGCCCCAGCATTTT.

This clonotype has ten or more counts. The chain uses TRBV9 and TRBJ2-2, with D possibly matching TRBD1 (6 bases). Per germline, CDR1 SGDLS and CDR2 YYNGEE. V lost 4 bases to trimming and J lost 0 bases, with 10 bases between them. This CDR3 has 15 amino acids. The CDR3 DNA follows: TGTGCCAGCAGCATCCAGGGGACGAACACCGGGGAGCTGTTTTTT. Encoded protein: CASSIQGTNTGELFF.

This clonotype was seen repeatedly, ten times or more. This chain connects TRBV5-6 to TRBJ1-2, with 9 positions matching TRBD1. The germline V gene has CDR1 SGHDT and CDR2 YYEEEE. The junction had 11 bases not matched to a gene; V was cut back by 4 bases and J by 10 bases. The CDR3 is 14 residues long. The CDR3 is CASSRAGTGPLYTF. In DNA form, the CDR3 reads TGTGCCAGCAGCCGAGCCGGGACAGGGCCCCTCTACACCTTC.

This clonotype came up many times. The chain is built from TRBV24-1 and TRBJ1-1, with D hard to call. Trimming took 5 bases from V and 4 from J, leaving 10 bases between them. The CDR3 has 13 amino acids. Germline-derived CDR1 and CDR2 are KGHDR and SFDVKD. CDR3 sequence (DNA): TGTGCCACCAGTGCCTTCCCGGGCACTGAAGCTTTCTTT. Its protein product is CATSAFPGTEAFF.

In this sample, this clonotype turned up many times. The chain employs TRBV29-1 and TRBJ2-3, with D perhaps being TRBD1 or TRBD2 (5 bases each). V was cut by 1 base and J by 0 bases, with 14 bases left in between. Germline values: CDR1 SQVTM, CDR2 ANQGSEA. This CDR3 contains 16 residues. The CDR3: CSVEGGWFYSTDTQYF. Here the CDR3 DNA reads TGCAGCGTTGAAGGGGGGTGGTTCTATAGCACAGATACGCAGTATTTT.

This CDR3 is CASSLTYNQPQHF. In nucleotides, the CDR3 is TGTGCCAGCAGCCTCACGTACAATCAGCCCCAGCATTTT. The chain joins TRBV7-6 to TRBJ1-5; no clear D. The CDR3 is 13 amino acids. The V end lost 5 bases, the J end lost 3 bases, and 8 bases lay between the germline ends. In germline, CDR1 is SGHVS, CDR2 FNYEAQ.

This clonotype was detected many times. The chain is built from TRBV5-1 and TRBJ2-1; TRBD1 aligns across 8 bases. V gave up 2 bases and J gave up 3 bases; unmatched junction bases: 7. The CDR3 runs to 16 residues. Germline V lookup: CDR1 SGHRS, CDR2 YFSETQ. The CDR3 loop is CASSLYGTGVYNEQFF. The CDR3 DNA follows: TGCGCCAGCAGCTTATACGGGACAGGTGTCTACAATGAGCAGTTCTTC.

The sample holds many counts of this clonotype. The rearrangement uses TRBV20-1 and TRBJ2-7; the D gene is possibly TRBD2 (5 bases). Germline V gene data show CDR1 as DFQATT and CDR2 as SNEGSKA (reference sequence). The CDR3 covers 14 residues. Trimming pared 0 bases from V and 8 bases from J, leaving 17 bases between. The CDR3 region is CSARDPQMTTKQYF. CDR3 DNA: TGCAGTGCTAGAGATCCACAGATGACTACGAAGCAGTACTTC.

This clonotype was seen more than once but under ten times. For the CDR3, the DNA is TGCGCCAGCAGTAGGCAGGTAACTACTGAAGCTTTCTTT. Its protein product is CASSRQVTTEAFF. The chain employs TRBV5-1 and TRBJ1-1, with unresolved D. This CDR3 region has 13 residues. Germline V gives CDR1 SGHRS, CDR2 YFSETQ. Trimming left V 5 bases short and J 5 bases short, with 13 bases between.